This TCR beta chain was observed in a study of CD8+ T cells in alopecia areata. Whole-study results and caveats: There was only one nonresponder, so it was unclear how baseline CD8+ expansion relates to response.

Turning to this clone: Its antigen is unidentified.

Treatment specified: oral pan-JAK inhibitor, 5-10 mg twice daily. CDR1 is SGHVS, CDR2 FQNEAQ, per germline. V was pared by 5 bases and J by 4 bases, with 6 bases between. This CDR3 region has 11 residues. Extracted RNA was reverse transcribed into cDNA, the sequencing template. Profiled with immunoSEQ multiplex PCR; TCRdb holds only in-frame clones, not every one. Among 150,000 to 200,000 clones listed, less than 75% were seen once. The sequencing here drew on CD4+ T cells sorted from blood, taken between weeks 55 and 65, from a patient treated with tofacitinib. The V and J genes are TRBV7-8 and TRBJ2-7; D is unclear. This receptor was taken from a human donor with alopecia areata. CDR3 residues: CASSIVYEQYF. The DNA for the CDR3 is TGTGCCAGCAGCATAGTATACGAGCAGTACTTC.